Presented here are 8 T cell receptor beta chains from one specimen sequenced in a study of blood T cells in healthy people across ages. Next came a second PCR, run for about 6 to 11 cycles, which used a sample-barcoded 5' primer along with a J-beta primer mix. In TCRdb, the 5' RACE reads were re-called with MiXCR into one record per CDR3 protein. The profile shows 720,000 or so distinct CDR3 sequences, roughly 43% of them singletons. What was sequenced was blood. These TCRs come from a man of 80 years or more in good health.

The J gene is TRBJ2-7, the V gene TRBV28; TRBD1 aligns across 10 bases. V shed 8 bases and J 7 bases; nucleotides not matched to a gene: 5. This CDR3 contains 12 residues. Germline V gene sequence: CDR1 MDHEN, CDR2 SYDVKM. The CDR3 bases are TGTGCCAGCGGGGGACAGGGGATGGAGCAGTACTTC. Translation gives CASGGQGMEQYF.

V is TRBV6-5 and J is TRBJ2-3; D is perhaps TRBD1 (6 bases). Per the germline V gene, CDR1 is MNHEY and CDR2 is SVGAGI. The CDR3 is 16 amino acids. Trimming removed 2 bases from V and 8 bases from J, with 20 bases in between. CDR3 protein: CASSYGTGTSSGTQYF. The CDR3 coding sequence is TGTGCCAGCAGTTACGGGACCGGGACAAGTAGTGGTACGCAGTATTTT.

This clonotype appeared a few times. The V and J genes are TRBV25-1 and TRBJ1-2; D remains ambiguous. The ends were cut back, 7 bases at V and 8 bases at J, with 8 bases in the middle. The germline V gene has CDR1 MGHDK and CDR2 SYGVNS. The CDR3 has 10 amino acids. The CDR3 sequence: CASTYGGYTF. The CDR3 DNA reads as TGTGCCAGCACTTACGGGGGCTACACCTTC.

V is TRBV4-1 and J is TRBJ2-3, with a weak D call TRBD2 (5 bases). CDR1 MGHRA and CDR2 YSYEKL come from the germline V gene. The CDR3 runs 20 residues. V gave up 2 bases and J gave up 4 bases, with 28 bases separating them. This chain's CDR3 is CASSQQTVPKDQRRADTQYF. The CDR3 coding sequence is TGCGCCAGCAGCCAACAGACCGTACCTAAGGACCAGCGGCGTGCAGATACGCAGTATTTT.

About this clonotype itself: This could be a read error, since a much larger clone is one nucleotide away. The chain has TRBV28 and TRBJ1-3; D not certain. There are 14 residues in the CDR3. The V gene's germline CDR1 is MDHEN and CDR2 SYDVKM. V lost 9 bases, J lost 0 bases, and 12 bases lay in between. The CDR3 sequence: CASGQVSSGNTIYF. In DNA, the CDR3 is TGTGCCAGTGGTCAAGTGAGCTCTGGAAACACCATATATTTT.

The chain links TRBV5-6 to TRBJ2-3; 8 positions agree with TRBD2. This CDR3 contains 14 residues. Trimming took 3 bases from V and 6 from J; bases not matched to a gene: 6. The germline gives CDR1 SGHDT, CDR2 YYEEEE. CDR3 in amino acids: CASSSRLARDTQYF. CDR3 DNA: TGTGCCAGCAGCTCCCGACTAGCGAGGGATACGCAGTATTTT.

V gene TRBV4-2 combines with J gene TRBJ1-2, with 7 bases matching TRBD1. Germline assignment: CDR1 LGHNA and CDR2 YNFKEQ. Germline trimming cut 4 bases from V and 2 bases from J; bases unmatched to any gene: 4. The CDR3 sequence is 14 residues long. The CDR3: CASSRGQANYGYTF. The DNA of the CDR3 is TGTGCCAGCAGCCGCGGACAGGCCAACTATGGCTACACCTTC.

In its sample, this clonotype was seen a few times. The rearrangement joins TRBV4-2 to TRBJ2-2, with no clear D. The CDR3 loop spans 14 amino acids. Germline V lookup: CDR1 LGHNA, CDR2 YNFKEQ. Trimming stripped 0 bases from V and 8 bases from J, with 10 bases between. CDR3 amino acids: CASSQDLVGGELFF. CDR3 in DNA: TGTGCCAGCAGCCAAGATTTGGTGGGTGGGGAGCTGTTTTTT.